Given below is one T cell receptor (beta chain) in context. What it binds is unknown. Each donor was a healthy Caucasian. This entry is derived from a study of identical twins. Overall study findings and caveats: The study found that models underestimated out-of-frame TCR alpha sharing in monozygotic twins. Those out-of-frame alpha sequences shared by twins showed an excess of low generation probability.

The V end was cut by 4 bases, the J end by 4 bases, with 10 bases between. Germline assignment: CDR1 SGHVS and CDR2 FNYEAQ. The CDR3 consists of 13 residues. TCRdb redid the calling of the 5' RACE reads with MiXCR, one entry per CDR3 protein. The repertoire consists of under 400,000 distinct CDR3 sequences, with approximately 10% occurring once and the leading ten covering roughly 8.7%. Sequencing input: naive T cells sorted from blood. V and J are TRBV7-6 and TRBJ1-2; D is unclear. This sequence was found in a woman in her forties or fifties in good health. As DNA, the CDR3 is TGTGCCAGCAGCTCGCAGGATTCCTATGGCTACACCTTC. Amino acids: CASSSQDSYGYTF.